The clone carrying this TCR beta chain was counted ten times or more. What it binds is unknown. This beta chain came through as a stray read in a library set up for alpha chains, and its size says little. The data were taken from a study of spatial heterogeneity in lung cancer. Unique molecular identifiers tagged every individual TCR cDNA molecule. TCRdb redid the calling of the 5' RACE reads with MiXCR, one entry per CDR3 protein. The sample lists about 8,100 distinct CDR3 sequences, approximately 12% seen once, with about 10% in the top ten. Whole-study findings and limits: Expanded intratumoral alpha and beta TCR counts tracked tumor mutation counts.

Noted time point: sample taken at primary tumor resection. The input for sequencing was lung tumor tissue, taken at surgery. The TCR comes from a male donor with early-stage non-small cell lung cancer.

The CDR3 loop is CASSPRQGNQPQHF. As DNA, the CDR3 is TGTGCCAGTAGTCCACGACAGGGCAATCAGCCCCAGCATTTT. The gene calls are TRBV19 and TRBJ1-5; TRBD1 is a possible D gene (6 bases). The CDR3 has 14 amino acids. Between the trimmed V and J ends, which lost 5 bases and 2 bases, there was a span of 10 bases. Germline V gives CDR1 LNHDA, CDR2 SQIVND (reference sequence).